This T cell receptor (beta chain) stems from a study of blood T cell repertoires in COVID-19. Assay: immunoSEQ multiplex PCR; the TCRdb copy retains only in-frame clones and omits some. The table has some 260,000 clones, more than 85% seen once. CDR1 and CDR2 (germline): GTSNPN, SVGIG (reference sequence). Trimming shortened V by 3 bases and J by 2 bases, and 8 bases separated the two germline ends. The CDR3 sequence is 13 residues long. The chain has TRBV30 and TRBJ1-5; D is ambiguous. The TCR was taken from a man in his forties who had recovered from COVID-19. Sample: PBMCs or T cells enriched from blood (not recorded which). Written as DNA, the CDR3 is TGTGCCTGGAGCTTGGGAGGCAATCAGCCCCAGCATTTT. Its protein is CAWSLGGNQPQHF.